The next 32 T cell receptor beta chains were all read from a single sample in a study of cytomegalovirus exposure and HLA in healthy donors. Primers for the PCR totalled 60 Vbeta and 13 Jbeta. The method was immunoSEQ multiplex PCR; TCRdb's version includes in-frame clones alone and lacks a portion of them. Of some 120,000 clones listed, around 74% are singletons. The sequencing sample was made of PBMCs. Source of these receptors: a man aged 40-55 years in good health and CMV-seropositive.

This clone came up once. The rearrangement uses TRBV28 and TRBJ2-7; 15 nucleotides align to TRBD2. V shed 4 bases, J shed 7 bases, and the junction held 5 bases outside the gene matches. The CDR3 is 15 residues long. Per the germline V gene, CDR1 is MDHEN and CDR2 is SYDVKM. The CDR3 DNA follows: TGTGCCAGCAGTTCGGAAGGACTAGCGGGAGGGGAGCAGTACTTC. This sequence encodes CASSSEGLAGGEQYF.

The rearrangement uses TRBV6-6 and TRBJ1-2; a weak D match, TRBD1 (5 bases). Per the germline V gene, CDR1 is MNHNY and CDR2 is SVGAGI (reference sequence). V lost 6 bases and J 8 bases, leaving 7 bases between the germline ends. CDR3 length: 10 amino acids. CDR3 nucleotides: TGTGCCAGCAGAAAGGGGGGCTACACCTTC. Translation gives CASRKGGYTF.

V gene TRBV28 combines with J gene TRBJ2-1, with 14 bases matching TRBD2. J gave up 8 bases and V 4 bases, and 4 bases lay outside the gene matches. The CDR3 runs to 15 residues. CDR1 is MDHEN, CDR2 SYDVKM, per germline. DNA for the CDR3: TGTGCCAGCAGTTCCGGGACTAGCGGGAGACATGAGCAGTTCTTC. Translation gives CASSSGTSGRHEQFF.

The V call is TRBV5-1, the J call TRBJ2-1; D possibly corresponds to TRBD2 (6 bases). V dropped 6 bases and J dropped 4 bases, with 11 bases sitting between them. Germline values: CDR1 SGHRS, CDR2 YFSETQ. The CDR3 is made up of 13 amino acids. The CDR3 DNA sequence: TGCGCCAGCACGGGACTTACTTACAATGAGCAGTTCTTC. Encoded protein: CASTGLTYNEQFF.

The chain is built from TRBV19 and TRBJ1-1; no firm D call. V lost 4 bases to trimming and J lost 0 bases, with 12 bases between them. CDR3 size: 15 residues. Per germline, CDR1 LNHDA and CDR2 SQIVND (reference sequence). The CDR3: CASSTARSLNTEAFF. In DNA form, the CDR3 reads TGTGCCAGTAGTACCGCCCGGTCTCTGAACACTGAAGCTTTCTTT. Filled out from reference TRBV19 and TRBJ1-1, the complete variable domain reads DGGITQSPKYLFRKEGQNVTLSCEQNLNHDAMYWYRQDPGQGLRLIYYSQIVNDFQKGDIAEGYSVSREKKESFPLTVTSAQKNPTAFYLCASSTARSLNTEAFFGQGTRLTVV.

This sequence joins TRBV27 and TRBJ2-7; tentatively, D is TRBD2 (5 bases). Trimming left V 1 base short and J 4 bases short, with 14 bases between. This CDR3 is 15 amino acids long. Germline CDR1 is MNHEY and CDR2 is SMNVEV (reference sequence). CDR3 in amino acids: CASSLYGVGGYEQYF. The CDR3 DNA reads as TGTGCCAGCAGTTTATACGGGGTTGGCGGGTACGAGCAGTACTTC.

The chain recombines TRBV19 with TRBJ1-2; 12 positions agree with TRBD1. The CDR3 loop spans 18 amino acids. V shed 4 bases, J shed 4 bases, and the junction held 13 bases outside the gene matches. Per germline, CDR1 LNHDA and CDR2 SQIVND (reference sequence). The CDR3 nucleotides are TGTGCCAGTAGTAGATTATCCGGGACAGGGGGCTTTGTCTATGGCTACACCTTC. Translation: CASSRLSGTGGFVYGYTF.

This chain uses TRBV19 with TRBJ1-2, with D unclear. The CDR3 spans 13 residues. Germline-derived CDR1 and CDR2 are LNHDA and SQIVND (reference sequence). Trimming cost V 1 base and J 7 bases, with 10 bases left between them. CDR3: CASSIGAGSGYTF. CDR3 DNA sequence: TGTGCCAGTAGTATAGGGGCGGGTAGTGGCTACACCTTC.

V and J are TRBV5-1 and TRBJ2-5; 7 nucleotides agree with TRBD1. V dropped 0 bases and J dropped 2; count of bases not matched to a gene: 4. The CDR3 spans 15 residues. Germline V gene sequence: CDR1 SGHRS, CDR2 YFSETQ. The chain's CDR3 is CASSLEGGIQETQYF. In DNA form, the CDR3 reads TGCGCCAGCAGCTTGGAAGGGGGCATTCAAGAGACCCAGTACTTC.

V gene TRBV19 combines with J gene TRBJ2-7; 9 nucleotides line up with TRBD1. After removal of 7 bases from V and 4 bases from J, the junction contained 14 bases not matched to a gene. This CDR3 region has 16 residues. The germline V gene encodes CDR1 LNHDA and CDR2 SQIVND (reference sequence). CDR3 amino acids: CASKGTGSFFRYEQYF. In DNA form, the CDR3 reads TGTGCCAGTAAGGGGACAGGGAGTTTTTTTAGATACGAGCAGTACTTC.

This chain uses TRBV7-6 with TRBJ2-1; tentative D call: TRBD2 (7 bases). Trimming pared 4 bases from V and 7 bases from J, leaving 17 bases between. The CDR3 totals 15 residues. Germline assignment: CDR1 SGHVS and CDR2 FNYEAQ. CDR3 amino acids: CASSSVAGAWNEQFF. CDR3 DNA sequence: TGTGCCAGCAGCTCCGTGGCGGGGGCCTGGAATGAGCAGTTCTTC.

The sample holds a few counts of this clone. This chain connects TRBV7-8 to TRBJ2-1; 12 nucleotides match TRBD2. V lost 4 bases, J lost 7 bases, and 8 bases stayed unmatched. The CDR3 has 16 residues. Germline-derived CDR1 and CDR2 are SGHVS and FQNEAQ. The CDR3 nucleotides read TGTGCCAGCAGCTCCGGAGGACTAGCGGGAAGGAATGAGCAGTTCTTC. Translated, it gives CASSSGGLAGRNEQFF.

The rearrangement joins TRBV4-2 to TRBJ2-1; the D gene is possibly TRBD1 (5 bases). V lost 2 bases to trimming and J lost 6 bases, with 5 bases between them. The CDR3 loop spans 12 amino acids. Germline CDR1 reads LGHNA; CDR2 reads YNFKEQ. DNA of the CDR3: TGTGCCAGCAGCCAACAGGGCAATGAGCAGTTCTTC. Its translation: CASSQQGNEQFF.

Worth noting for this clone: Additional DNA sequences in this sample encode the identical CDR3. The gene calls are TRBV10-3 and TRBJ1-2; the D gene is possibly TRBD1 (6 bases). V lost 6 bases and J lost 3, with 8 bases in between. This CDR3 has 12 amino acids. Looked up from germline, CDR1 is ENHRY and CDR2 is SYGVKD. CDR3 loop: CAISPGDYGYTF. The CDR3 DNA sequence: TGTGCCATCAGCCCAGGGGACTATGGCTACACCTTC.

The rearrangement links TRBV27 to TRBJ1-5; D is possibly TRBD1 (6 bases). The ends were cut back, 5 bases at V and 6 bases at J, with 17 bases in the middle. Germline CDR1 reads MNHEY; CDR2 reads SMNVEV (reference sequence). The CDR3 length is 15 residues. The chain's CDR3 is CASSPRTARGQPQHF. In nucleotides, the CDR3 is TGTGCCAGCAGTCCGCGGACAGCAAGGGGTCAGCCCCAGCATTTT.

For this clone: Additional DNA sequences in this sample encode the identical CDR3. The chain has TRBV7-9 and TRBJ1-1; D unclear. Trimming stripped 5 bases from V and 5 bases from J, with 18 bases between. Germline CDR1 reads SEHNR; CDR2 reads FQNEAQ (reference sequence). This CDR3 has 15 residues. The CDR3 DNA follows: TGTGCCAGCAGCCCCCGCCCTTCCGTCGGGACTGAAGCTTTCTTT. Amino acids: CASSPRPSVGTEAFF. Together with reference TRBV7-9 and TRBJ1-1, the CDR3 gives the full variable domain: DTGVSQNPRHKITKRGQNVTFRCDPISEHNRLYWYRQTLGQGPEFLTYFQNEAQLEKSRLLSDRFSAERPKGSFSTLEIQRTEQGDSAMYLCASSPRPSVGTEAFFGQGTRLTVV.

This clone was detected a few times. CDR3: CASSELLTGTGSPLHF. Written as DNA, the CDR3 is TGTGCCAGCAGTGAGCTCTTGACAGGTACCGGATCACCCCTCCACTTT. The V call is TRBV6-1, the J call TRBJ1-6; D is perhaps TRBD1 (6 bases). CDR1 MNHNS and CDR2 SASEGT come from the germline V gene. Trimming pared 3 bases from V and 10 bases from J, leaving 19 bases between. CDR3 length: 16 amino acids.

The genes are TRBV18 and TRBJ2-3; 13 bases are shared with TRBD2. This CDR3 region has 17 residues. Trimming took 2 bases from V and 5 from J; bases not matched to a gene: 7. From germline, CDR1 is KGHSH and CDR2 LQKENI. CDR3 in amino acids: CASSPATSGRSGDTQYF. CDR3 nucleotides: TGTGCCAGCTCACCAGCGACTAGCGGGAGGAGTGGAGATACGCAGTATTTT.

Note on this clone: The junction departs from germline at one end; a sequencing error may be responsible. For the CDR3, the DNA is TGTGCCAGCAGTGATATACAGGGAAGCAATCAGCTCCAGCATTTT. This translates into CASSDIQGSNQLQHF. The genes are TRBV27 and TRBJ1-5; a possible D gene is TRBD1 (6 bases). Germline-derived CDR1 and CDR2 are MNHEY and SMNVEV (reference sequence). CDR3 length: 15 amino acids.

This sequence joins TRBV19 and TRBJ2-4; 10 bases map to TRBD1. Germline V gives CDR1 LNHDA, CDR2 SQIVND (reference sequence). This CDR3 spans 19 amino acids. Trimming removed 3 bases from V and 0 bases from J; junction bases left unmatched: 11. CDR3 sequence reads: CASSITGTGVGLAKNIQYF. CDR3 nucleotide sequence: TGTGCCAGTAGTATTACCGGGACAGGGGTCGGATTAGCCAAAAACATTCAGTACTTC.

The chain has TRBV7-2 and TRBJ2-7, with no clear D. Germline assignment: CDR1 SGHTA and CDR2 FQGNSA. V was shortened by 5 bases and J by 0 bases, with 11 bases between the two germline ends. CDR3 length: 14 residues. CDR3 nucleotide sequence: TGTGCCAGCAGCCCCAGCCGGGTCTCCTACGAGCAGTACTTC. Translating gives CASSPSRVSYEQYF.

This sequence joins TRBV7-8 and TRBJ2-3; 11 nucleotides align to TRBD2. The CDR3 contains 16 residues. J gave up 2 bases and V 1 base, and 2 bases lay outside the gene matches. Per the germline V gene, CDR1 is SGHVS and CDR2 is FQNEAQ. CDR3 amino acids: CASSLGSGGATDTQYF. The CDR3 DNA reads as TGTGCCAGCAGCTTAGGTAGCGGGGGGGCCACAGATACGCAGTATTTT.

This chain joins TRBV5-6 and TRBJ2-3, with 11 nucleotides matching TRBD1. Trimming cost V 1 base and J 0 bases; bases outside gene matches: 7. The CDR3 has 18 amino acids. Germline CDR1 reads SGHDT; CDR2 reads YYEEEE. CDR3 loop: CASSLPGTGGSSTDTQYF. The CDR3 DNA sequence: TGTGCCAGCAGCTTGCCCGGGACAGGGGGTTCTAGCACAGATACGCAGTATTTT.

This chain connects TRBV21-1 to TRBJ1-5; TRBD1, the table's D call, was not compared with the DNA. TRBV21-1 is recorded as a pseudogene. The CDR3 length is 17 residues. The CDR3 loop is CASSKRRGGDSNQPQHF. As DNA, the CDR3 is TGTGCCAGCAGCAAACGACGAGGGGGAGATAGCAATCAGCCCCAGCATTTT.

The genes are TRBV27 and TRBJ2-2, with D unclear. CDR1 and CDR2 (germline): MNHEY, SMNVEV (reference sequence). The CDR3 runs 13 residues. V lost 6 bases and J 6 bases, leaving 11 bases between the germline ends. The CDR3 loop reads CASSSVHAGELFF. CDR3 coding DNA: TGTGCCAGCAGCTCAGTTCACGCCGGGGAGCTGTTTTTT.

The chain joins TRBV28 to TRBJ1-6; D might be TRBD1 (5 bases). V was clipped by 10 bases and J by 8 bases, with 15 bases between them. This CDR3 contains 13 residues. Germline V lookup: CDR1 MDHEN, CDR2 SYDVKM. As DNA, the CDR3 is TGTGCCACCCCCGGGCCGGGGGATTCACCCCTCCACTTT. Protein sequence: CATPGPGDSPLHF.

The chain links TRBV10-3 to TRBJ1-2; D gene uncertain. The length of the CDR3 is 12 residues. V was pared by 3 bases and J by 14 bases, with 16 bases between. Germline CDR1 ENHRY, CDR2 SYGVKD. CDR3 protein: CAISDGSPGGTF. Written as DNA, the CDR3 is TGTGCCATCAGTGACGGTTCGCCTGGAGGAACCTTC.

This chain links TRBV5-6 with TRBJ2-5; 9 nucleotides line up with TRBD1. The V gene end was trimmed by 1 base and the J gene end by 5 bases; junction bases not matched to a gene: 9. Germline assignment: CDR1 SGHDT and CDR2 YYEEEE. The CDR3 loop spans 16 amino acids. CDR3 bases: TGTGCCAGCAGCTTGCCGATGGGACAGGGAGACGAGACCCAGTACTTC. As protein: CASSLPMGQGDETQYF.

The sample holds a few counts of this clone. The chain uses TRBV2 and TRBJ1-2, with 9 bases lining up with TRBD1. The CDR3 is 13 amino acids. In germline, CDR1 is SNHLY, CDR2 FYNNEI. The junction had 7 bases not matched to a gene; V was cut back by 10 bases and J by 4 bases. CDR3 loop: CANSGQGGYGYTF. The CDR3 nucleotides are TGTGCCAATTCGGGACAGGGAGGCTATGGCTACACCTTC. Together with reference TRBV2 and TRBJ1-2, the CDR3 gives the full variable domain: EPEVTQTPSHQVTQMGQEVILRCVPISNHLYFYWYRQILGQKVEFLVSFYNNEISEKSEIFDDQFSVERPDGSNFTLKIRSTKLEDSAMYFCANSGQGGYGYTFGSGTRLTVV.

The chain links TRBV6-5 to TRBJ2-1, with D perhaps matching TRBD2 (5 bases). Trimming removed 0 bases from V and 9 bases from J, with 9 bases in between. Looked up from germline, CDR1 is MNHEY and CDR2 is SVGAGI. The CDR3 contains 13 residues. CDR3 DNA: TGTGCCAGCAGTTACTCGACCGGGGTTGAGCAGTTCTTC. Translated, it gives CASSYSTGVEQFF.

J is TRBJ2-2 and V is TRBV5-5, with TRBD1 matching over 7 bases. Germline lookup yields CDR1 SGHKS and CDR2 YYEKEE (reference sequence). Losses at the gene ends were 4 bases for V and 7 bases for J; bases not matched to a gene: 10. The CDR3 loop spans 15 amino acids. DNA for the CDR3: TGTGCCAGCAGCATCAGGACAGGAGGAAGCGGGGAGCTGTTTTTT. Its translation is CASSIRTGGSGELFF.

V is TRBV6-5 and J is TRBJ1-6; D ambiguous. V shed 2 bases and J shed 0 bases, with 5 bases lying between them. The CDR3 covers 15 residues. From germline, CDR1 is MNHEY and CDR2 SVGAGI. DNA of the CDR3: TGTGCCAGCAGTTACCGGAGCTCCTATAATTCACCCCTCCACTTT. This translates into CASSYRSSYNSPLHF.